The source of this T cell receptor beta chain is a study of cytomegalovirus exposure and HLA in healthy donors. Study summary: A later analysis reported the roughly 120 validation repertoires used the same platform as the 666 first-cohort repertoires.

Germline values: CDR1 SNHLY, CDR2 FYNNEI. This CDR3 is 14 amino acids long. The germline V and J ends were trimmed by 2 bases and 9 bases, with 14 bases remaining between them. As to this clone: Its specificity is not known.

Study-wide findings and caveats: The study recorded 164 TCR beta chains that were cytomegalovirus-associated. Confirmation was obtained in vitro that a few CMV-associated chains are specific for CMV antigens. According to a subsequent analysis, TCR clusters from the first cohort were inclined to appear together in the roughly 120 validation repertoires.

Using immunoSEQ multiplex PCR, the repertoire was profiled, and TCRdb retains in-frame clones only, with some absent. This table has 150,000 to 200,000 clones, less than 90% appearing once. Source material: PBMCs. The chain couples TRBV2 to TRBJ2-1; D unclear. The TCR originated in a woman aged 30 to 39 in good health and CMV-seronegative. The CDR3 spells CASSESARKTEQFF. The CDR3 DNA sequence: TGTGCCAGCAGTGAAAGCGCCCGCAAAACTGAGCAGTTCTTC.